Below, 31 T cell receptor beta chains from the same sample are listed, as sequenced in a study of tumor-infiltrating lymphocytes in primary liver carcinoma. TCR beta cDNA was reverse-transcribed from about 550 ng of total RNA. The reaction used a constant-region primer and ProtoScript II reverse transcriptase. Three-round nested multiplex PCR performed with slightly modified ARM-PCR produced the TCR beta libraries. The first two PCR rounds used TRBV1-TRBV30 primers with a Cbeta primer, around 10 cycles each. Each CDR3 protein gets one entry after TCRdb re-called the multiplex PCR reads with MiXCR. The sample lists 90,000 to 150,000 distinct CDR3 sequences; 65% to 75% were seen once. From around 20-30 mg of unsorted bulk tissue, DNA and RNA were co-extracted together. The sequencing sample was made of tumor-adjacent normal liver tissue. The source of these receptors is a woman aged 55-75 years with primary liver carcinoma and hepatitis B virus infection.

For this clonotype: An end of the junction does not agree with germline; a read error may underlie this. This chain uses TRBV11-2 with TRBJ2-2, with D possibly called TRBD1 or TRBD2 (5 bases each). There are 16 residues in the CDR3. The germline gives CDR1 SGHAT, CDR2 FQNNGV. For the CDR3, the DNA is TGTGCCAGCAGCTCCGGATTAGGTCAGGACACCGGGGAGCTGCTTTTT. Translation gives CASSSGLGQDTGELLF.

To note about this clonotype: The junction departs from the called germline gene at one end, perhaps through a read error. The rearrangement joins TRBV6-5 to TRBJ1-1; D gene ambiguous. This CDR3 spans 14 amino acids. Germline CDR1 MNHEY, CDR2 SVGAGI. The DNA of the CDR3 is TGTGTCAGCAGTCCTACGTGGAACGGTACTGAAGCTTTCTTT. As protein: CVSSPTWNGTEAFF.

This chain joins TRBV28 and TRBJ2-5, with D hard to call. This CDR3 spans 14 amino acids. Trimming took 10 bases from V and 5 from J, leaving 20 bases between them. Germline assignment: CDR1 MDHEN and CDR2 SYDVKM. The chain's CDR3 is CATDEFSARETQYF. CDR3 DNA: TGTGCCACGGACGAATTCAGTGCCCGGGAGACCCAGTACTTC.

The rearrangement links TRBV11-2 to TRBJ2-7; D unclear. The CDR3 sequence is 11 residues long. Trimming cost V 8 bases and J 7 bases, with 12 bases left between them. Germline CDR1 reads SGHAT; CDR2 reads FQNNGV. The CDR3 loop is CASDTYYEQYF. The CDR3 DNA sequence: TGTGCCAGCGACACTTATTATGAGCAGTACTTC.

The DNA of the CDR3 is TGTGCCATCAGTGAGGGGCTTTCTGGAAACACCATATATTTT. Its translation is CAISEGLSGNTIYF. The rearrangement uses TRBV10-3 and TRBJ1-3; the D is unclear. Trimming shortened V by 2 bases and J by 1 base, and 6 bases separated the two germline ends. This CDR3 comprises 14 residues. Germline assignment: CDR1 ENHRY and CDR2 SYGVKD.

This clonotype was found many times. DNA for the CDR3: TGTGCCAGCAGTTTGTTATCGGAGCAGTTCTTC. It yields the protein CASSLLSEQFF. The V and J genes are TRBV28 and TRBJ2-1; no firm D call. The V gene lost 3 bases and the J gene lost 10 bases, with 7 bases spanning the gap. Germline V gives CDR1 MDHEN, CDR2 SYDVKM. CDR3 length: 11 residues.

In regard to this clonotype: With a much larger clone just one base away, this may be a read error. The CDR3 end shows no conserved phenylalanine or tryptophan, and so a read error is likely. The rearrangement uses TRBV27 and TRBJ2-2; no firm D call. From germline, CDR1 is MNHEY and CDR2 SMNVEV (reference sequence). V dropped 4 bases and J dropped 0 bases, with 3 bases sitting between them. The CDR3 consists of 13 residues. Written as DNA, the CDR3 is TGTGCCAGCAGTTATGCGAACACCGGGGAGCTGTTTTAT. Translated, it gives CASSYANTGELFY.

This clonotype occurred a few times. In DNA form, the CDR3 reads TGCAGCGTACCGGGAGAAAACTATGGCTACACCTTC. Its protein is CSVPGENYGYTF. The chain joins TRBV29-1 to TRBJ1-2; D is uncertain. The germline V and J ends were trimmed by 6 bases and 2 bases, with 10 bases remaining between them. CDR1 is SQVTM, CDR2 ANQGSEA, per germline. The CDR3 totals 12 residues. The full variable domain, its missing parts supplied by reference TRBV29-1 and TRBJ1-2, is SAVISQKPSRDICQRGTSLTIQCQVDSQVTMMFWYRQQPGQSLTLIATANQGSEATYESGFVIDKFPISRPNLTFSTLTVSNMSPEDSSIYLCSVPGENYGYTFGSGTRLTVV.

With regard to this clonotype: Germline and junction disagree at one end, which may indicate a read error. The gene calls are TRBV6-6 and TRBJ1-2; TRBD1 is a possible D gene (5 bases). The CDR3 runs to 16 residues. Germline assignment: CDR1 MNHNY and CDR2 SVGAGI (reference sequence). In nucleotides, the CDR3 is TGTGCCAGCAATTACGGGGGGTCAGGTGGATCCTATGGCTACACATTC. This codes for CASNYGGSGGSYGYTF.

This clonotype has a count of ten or more. This chain connects TRBV6-6 to TRBJ1-2; maybe TRBD1 (5 bases). Trimming cost V 7 bases and J 1 base, with 13 bases left between them. Germline V gene lookup returns CDR1 MNHNY and CDR2 SVGAGI (reference sequence). The CDR3 consists of 14 residues. For the CDR3, the DNA is TGTGCCAGCACAAGAGACAGTATTAACTATGGCTACACCTTC. This sequence encodes CASTRDSINYGYTF.

This clonotype was found once. A read error may be the cause here, since a much bigger clone is one base away. This chain uses TRBV28 with TRBJ2-2, with unresolved D. The germline gives CDR1 MDHEN, CDR2 SYDVKM. V lost 6 bases and J lost 1, with 9 bases in between. CDR3 length: 14 amino acids. The CDR3 DNA reads TGTGCCAGCAGACACGACTGGAACACCGGGGAGCTGTTTTTT. Its translation: CASRHDWNTGELFF.

Points on this clonotype: Possible read error: a much larger clone is one base away. The rearrangement links TRBV29-1 to TRBJ2-3; D may be TRBD2 (5 bases). Germline assignment: CDR1 SQVTM and CDR2 ANQGSEA. This CDR3 has 14 amino acids. DNA for the CDR3: TGCGGCGTTGAGCGAGCGGAGTGCACAGATACGCAGTATTTT. Its protein product is CGVERAECTDTQYF.

This clonotype was recorded many times. The rearrangement joins TRBV29-1 to TRBJ2-7, with D perhaps TRBD1 (6 bases). Germline-derived CDR1 and CDR2 are SQVTM and ANQGSEA. Trimming pared 0 bases from V and 2 bases from J, leaving 14 bases between. CDR3 size: 15 residues. CDR3 DNA sequence: TGCAGCGTTGAAGATCCGGCAGGGGCAACCTACGAGCAGTACTTC. This translates into CSVEDPAGATYEQYF.

This clonotype was counted only a few times. It may be a read error: a sequence one base away is much more abundant. This likely comes from a read error, as the CDR3 has no conserved phenylalanine or tryptophan at its end. The rearrangement uses TRBV7-9 and TRBJ1-2; no definite D call. The CDR3 covers 17 residues. CDR1 SEHNR and CDR2 FQNEAQ come from the germline V gene (reference sequence). Trimming removed 1 base at V and 1 base at J, with 16 bases between. The CDR3 nucleotides read TGTGCCAGCAGCTTAGGGGATTGGTCAGCGCTTAACTATGGCTACACCTCC. This gives the protein CASSLGDWSALNYGYTS.

This chain joins TRBV28 and TRBJ2-1; D tentatively fits TRBD1 or TRBD2 (7 bases each). In germline, CDR1 is MDHEN, CDR2 SYDVKM. The ends were cut back, 3 bases at V and 7 bases at J, with 19 bases in the middle. The CDR3 is 16 residues long. CDR3 loop: CASSFGVRQGGNEQFF. In nucleotides, the CDR3 is TGTGCCAGCAGTTTTGGGGTGAGACAGGGAGGGAATGAGCAGTTCTTC.

This clonotype has just one count. This chain uses TRBV11-2 with TRBJ2-7; 10 nucleotides agree with TRBD2. Germline values: CDR1 SGHAT, CDR2 FQNNGV. This CDR3 is 13 amino acids long. CDR3 in DNA: TGTATCAGCAGCTTAGCTAGCGGGAGCGAGCAGTACTTC. It specifies CISSLASGSEQYF.

The chain uses TRBV16 and TRBJ2-1, with D possibly TRBD1 on 6 matching bases. Per germline, CDR1 KGHSY and CDR2 FQNENV. V lost 4 bases to trimming and J lost 5 bases, with 15 bases between them. This CDR3 contains 15 residues. The CDR3 DNA follows: TGTGCCAGCAGCCTTTACAGGGTAGTTCACAATGAGCAGTTCTTC. Translated, it gives CASSLYRVVHNEQFF.

The CDR3 DNA reads as TGCAGTGCGCAGAAGGGACTAGCGGGTTCAGATGAGCAGTTCTTC. As protein: CSAQKGLAGSDEQFF. The rearrangement joins TRBV20-1 to TRBJ2-1, with TRBD2 matching over 12 bases. Germline V gene data show CDR1 as DFQATT and CDR2 as SNEGSKA (reference sequence). V shed 6 bases, J shed 8 bases, and the junction held 11 bases outside the gene matches. The CDR3 extends over 15 amino acids.

As regards this clonotype: At one end the junction does not follow the germline gene, possibly because of a read error. V is TRBV11-2 and J is TRBJ2-3, with D hard to call. Per germline, CDR1 SGHAT and CDR2 FQNNGV. The CDR3 covers 13 residues. Here the CDR3 reads CVSIPGSTDTQYF. CDR3 DNA: TGTGTCAGCATCCCAGGAAGCACGGATACGCAGTATTTT. Looking up the rest from reference TRBV11-2 and TRBJ2-3 gives the full variable domain: EAGVAQSPRYKIIEKRQSVAFWCNPISGHATLYWYQQILGQGPKLLIQFQNNGVVDDSQLPKDRFSAERLKGVDSTLKIQPAKLEDSAVYLCVSIPGSTDTQYFGPGTRLTVL.

A word on this clonotype: It may be a read error: a sequence one base away is much more abundant. The rearrangement links TRBV24-1 to TRBJ2-1; D not certain. Trimming took off 4 bases at V and 7 bases at J, with 7 bases between the two ends. Germline V gene lookup returns CDR1 KGHDR and CDR2 SFDVKD. The CDR3 extends over 12 amino acids. The CDR3 DNA reads TGTGCCACCAGTGAAATCGTGAATGAGCAGTTCTTC. Translation: CATSEIVNEQFF.

This clonotype came up many times. The rearrangement links TRBV4-1 to TRBJ2-5; tentatively, D is TRBD1 (6 bases). V was trimmed by 5 bases and J by 2 bases, leaving 12 bases between them. CDR3 length equals 14 residues. Germline V gene lookup returns CDR1 MGHRA and CDR2 YSYEKL. The CDR3 sequence: CASSLGTPQETQYF. CDR3 DNA: TGCGCCAGCAGCTTGGGGACACCTCAAGAGACCCAGTACTTC.

Notes on this clonotype: A much larger clone is a single base away; this may be a read error. This CDR3 fails to terminate in the conserved phenylalanine or tryptophan, so it likely reflects a read error. This chain joins TRBV28 and TRBJ2-5; D not resolved. The CDR3 extends over 14 amino acids. Between the trimmed V and J ends, which lost 7 bases and 2 bases, there was a span of 14 bases. The germline CDR1 and CDR2 sequences are MDHEN and SYDVKM. CDR3 residues: CASTPSQEQETQYL. CDR3 sequence (DNA): TGTGCCAGCACCCCAAGCCAGGAGCAAGAGACCCAGTACCTC.

This clonotype was observed once. At one end, the junction sequence differs from germline, possibly due to a read error. The rearrangement joins TRBV6-2 or TRBV6-3 to TRBJ1-1; the match to TRBD1 covers 7 bases. Germline V gene data show CDR1 as MNHEY and CDR2 as SVGEGT. This CDR3 contains 16 residues. CDR3 sequence: CVSTGRVGRGDSEVFF. DNA for the CDR3: TGTGTCAGCACCGGACGAGTAGGCAGGGGGGACAGTGAAGTTTTCTTT.

As concerns this clonotype: An end of the junction does not agree with germline; a read error may underlie this. The V gene is TRBV6-1, the J gene TRBJ2-3; 9 bases match TRBD1. The J call is doubtful: the DNA matches TRBJ1-5 better. This CDR3 region has 18 residues. Germline-derived CDR1 and CDR2 are MNHNS and SASEGT. The CDR3 loop reads CAGSDLHATGGVQDTQHF. DNA of the CDR3: TGTGCCGGCAGTGACCTTCATGCGACAGGGGGGGTTCAAGATACTCAGCATTTT.

As concerns this clonotype: It is likely a read error, because the conserved phenylalanine at the end of the CDR3 is missing. This rearrangement joins TRBV28 to TRBJ1-2, with D unclear. The germline V gene encodes CDR1 MDHEN and CDR2 SYDVKM. This CDR3 is 14 amino acids long. Trimming removed 2 bases from V and 2 bases from J, with 9 bases in between. CDR3 sequence reads: CASSLTGINYGYTL. In DNA, the CDR3 is TGTGCCAGCAGTTTAACTGGAATCAACTATGGCTACACCTTA.

This sequence joins TRBV25-1 and TRBJ1-1; D is unresolved. Trimming took off 5 bases at V and 6 bases at J, with 13 bases between the two ends. Germline assignment: CDR1 MGHDK and CDR2 SYGVNS. The CDR3 contains 13 residues. The CDR3 sequence is CASSRRQSPEAFF. CDR3 bases: TGTGCCAGCAGTAGACGGCAGAGCCCTGAAGCTTTCTTT.

A note on this clonotype: A much more abundant neighbour one base away suggests this may be a read error. The conserved closing phenylalanine or tryptophan is absent in this CDR3, likely reflecting a read error. The genes are TRBV28 and TRBJ1-5; 8 bases line up with TRBD1. Unmatched junction bases numbered 15, after V lost 6 bases and J lost 2 bases. This CDR3 region has 18 residues. Per germline, CDR1 MDHEN and CDR2 SYDVKM. The CDR3 DNA is TGTGCCAGCAGCAATGACAGGGGAAGGGGTCTGGGCAATCAGCCCCAGCATTAT. This codes for CASSNDRGRGLGNQPQHY.

This clonotype was recorded a few times. This could be a read error, since a much larger clone is one nucleotide away. The V call is TRBV5-4, the J call TRBJ2-3; TRBD2 agrees at 12 bases. The CDR3 is made up of 15 amino acids. Trimming cost V 6 bases and J 6 bases; bases outside gene matches: 8. CDR1 is SGHNT and CDR2 is YYREEE in the germline V gene (reference sequence). DNA for the CDR3: TGTGCCAGCAATCCTAGCGGGAGGGCCATGGATACGCAGTATTTT. Translated: CASNPSGRAMDTQYF.

Note on this clonotype: Because it lacks the conserved phenylalanine or tryptophan at the end, this CDR3 is likely a read error. This sequence joins TRBV6-5 and TRBJ2-2; tentative D call: TRBD1 (7 bases). CDR3 size: 16 residues. CDR1 is MNHEY and CDR2 is SVGAGI in the germline V gene. The CDR3 DNA sequence: TGTGCCAGCAGTTACTCAACACAGGGGACGACCGGGGGGCTGTTTTAT. Its protein is CASSYSTQGTTGGLFY.

In regard to this clonotype: The junction differs from germline at one of its ends, possibly a read error. This chain connects TRBV29-1 to TRBJ1-1, with D possibly matching TRBD1 (6 bases). Germline CDR1 SQVTM, CDR2 ANQGSEA. This CDR3 is built from 13 residues. The CDR3 sequence is CSVADGGEYDAFF. The CDR3 nucleotides read TGCAGCGTTGCCGATGGGGGCGAATATGACGCTTTCTTC.

Remarks on this clonotype: Relative to the germline gene, one junction end is altered; a read error may explain this. V is TRBV11-2 and J is TRBJ1-5; D not resolved. This CDR3 has 15 residues. The germline CDR1 and CDR2 sequences are SGHAT and FQNNGV. CDR3 sequence (DNA): TGTACCAGCAGTTCGCACGAGGGAGAGGATCAGCCCCAGCATTTT. It specifies CTSSSHEGEDQPQHF.